The 9 T cell receptor beta chains below come from one sample, sequenced in a study of blood T cell repertoires in COVID-19 (dated by TCRdb to about 2020). The method behind the library was the immunoSEQ multiplex PCR assay. The clones in this table, taken by TCRdb from immuneACCESS, are in-frame only. Not every clone is retained; where verified, under half of the shortfall comes from an unresolved V gene, and the cause of the rest is unknown. The sample contains 19,000 or so clones, almost 85% of them found a single time. In total, the top ten clones hold less than 70% of the sample. The sequencing input was peripheral blood. All receptors come from a man older than 75 with acute or convalescent COVID-19.

V is TRBV20-1 and J is TRBJ1-6; D may be TRBD1 (6 bases). CDR1 is DFQATT and CDR2 is SNEGSKA in the germline V gene (reference sequence). The CDR3 is made up of 12 amino acids. V was trimmed by 3 bases and J by 9 bases, leaving 9 bases between them. The CDR3, as DNA: TGCAGTGCTAGTCGCAGGGGTTCACCCCTCCACTTT. Translated: CSASRRGSPLHF.

The chain is built from TRBV7-8 and TRBJ1-2; a weak D match, TRBD1 (6 bases). This CDR3 contains 13 residues. CDR1 is SGHVS and CDR2 is FQNEAQ in the germline V gene. Trimming shortened V by 11 bases and J by 1 base, and 14 bases separated the two germline ends. The CDR3 reads CAVQGGSNYGYTF. The CDR3 nucleotides are TGTGCCGTACAGGGTGGTAGTAACTATGGCTACACCTTC. The full variable domain, in which reference TRBV7-8 and TRBJ1-2 provide the parts outside the CDR3, is GAGVSQSPRYKVAKRGQDVALRCDPISGHVSLFWYQQALGQGPEFLTYFQNEAQLDKSGLPSDRFFAERPEGSVSTLKIQRTQQEDSAVYLCAVQGGSNYGYTFGSGTRLTVV.

The chain carries TRBV2 and TRBJ1-2; D is unclear. Germline-derived CDR1 and CDR2 are SNHLY and FYNNEI. The CDR3 spans 12 residues. Trimming stripped 4 bases from V and 0 bases from J, with 3 bases between. Here the CDR3 DNA reads TGTGCCAGCAGTGCGGCTAACTATGGCTACACCTTC. Translation: CASSAANYGYTF.

The chain has TRBV6-5 and TRBJ1-1; 8 positions match TRBD1. The germline gives CDR1 MNHEY, CDR2 SVGAGI. V shed 6 bases, J shed 5 bases, and the junction held 11 bases outside the gene matches. There are 15 residues in the CDR3. CDR3 region: CASRQTTGGRTEAFF. CDR3 coding DNA: TGTGCCAGCAGGCAAACCACAGGGGGGAGAACTGAAGCTTTCTTT.

The CDR3 nucleotides read TGTGCCAGCAGCTTGCAGGGCTTTGTCTCTGAAGCTTTCTTT. This translates into CASSLQGFVSEAFF. The rearrangement uses TRBV5-4 and TRBJ1-1; D is possibly TRBD1 (5 bases). The CDR3 is 14 amino acids. V lost 1 base and J lost 6, with 13 bases in between. Germline loops: CDR1 SGHNT, CDR2 YYREEE (reference sequence).

The V and J genes are TRBV4-2 and TRBJ2-5, with 7 bases matching TRBD1. V lost 1 base to trimming and J lost 5 bases; unmatched junction nucleotides: 4. The CDR3 is made up of 14 amino acids. Germline CDR1 and CDR2: LGHNA and YNFKEQ. In DNA form, the CDR3 reads TGTGCCAGCAGCCAAGGGGACAGCAAGGAGACCCAGTACTTC. Amino acids: CASSQGDSKETQYF.

This clone was detected only a few times. The rearrangement links TRBV7-2 to TRBJ2-1, with D perhaps matching TRBD1 (5 bases). The CDR3 sequence is 15 residues long. Germline V CDR1 and CDR2: SGHTA, FQGNSA. V was trimmed by 5 bases and J by 5 bases, leaving 16 bases between them. The CDR3 here is CASSIPVQGNNEQFF. CDR3 coding DNA: TGTGCCAGCAGCATCCCGGTGCAGGGTAACAATGAGCAGTTCTTC.

The chain recombines TRBV4-3 with TRBJ1-4; TRBD1 matches 9 bases. V dropped 4 bases and J dropped 3; count of bases not matched to a gene: 6. The CDR3 consists of 16 residues. The germline V gene encodes CDR1 LGHNA and CDR2 YSLEER. CDR3 in amino acids: CASSPDRTGANEKLFF. CDR3 nucleotide sequence: TGCGCCAGCAGCCCGGACAGGACAGGGGCTAATGAAAAACTGTTTTTT.

The chain combines TRBV2 with TRBJ1-6; 10 positions match TRBD1. Germline V gene sequence: CDR1 SNHLY, CDR2 FYNNEI. CDR3 length: 15 residues. J lost 4 bases, V lost 7 bases, and 4 bases had no gene match. CDR3 sequence reads: CASTPGQGYNSPLHF. CDR3 DNA: TGTGCCAGCACCCCGGGACAGGGGTATAATTCACCCCTCCACTTT.